One TCR beta chain is described in this entry. Its antigen is still unknown. The same CDR3 arises from other DNA sequences in this sample as well. The study ran its PCR with 60 Vbeta and 13 Jbeta primers. TCRdb keeps only in-frame clones here, not all; method: immunoSEQ multiplex PCR. The sample yields more than 110,000 clones, around 79% seen once. Germline-derived CDR1 and CDR2 are SGHRS and YFSETQ. The CDR3 contains 12 residues. V lost 2 bases to trimming and J lost 11 bases, with 13 bases between them. This specimen belongs to a study of cytomegalovirus exposure and HLA in healthy donors. Study results and limitations: Investigators reported more than 150 TCR beta chains as tied to cytomegalovirus. Later analysis suggested most CMV-associated TCR beta chains were HLA-restricted. Immune exposure data for these donors was limited to CMV serostatus.

The source is a man younger than 35 in good health and CMV-seronegative. Sequencing was performed on PBMCs. J is TRBJ1-1 and V is TRBV5-1; D is perhaps TRBD1 (6 bases). The CDR3 sequence: CASSLGPGEAFF. The CDR3, as DNA: TGCGCCAGCAGCTTAGGTCCAGGGGAGGCTTTCTTT. Based on the CDR3 plus reference TRBV5-1 and TRBJ1-1, the full variable domain is KAGVTQTPRYLIKTRGQQVTLSCSPISGHRSVSWYQQTPGQGLQFLFEYFSETQRNKGNFPGRFSGRQFSNSRSEMNVSTLELGDSALYLCASSLGPGEAFFGQGTRLTVV.